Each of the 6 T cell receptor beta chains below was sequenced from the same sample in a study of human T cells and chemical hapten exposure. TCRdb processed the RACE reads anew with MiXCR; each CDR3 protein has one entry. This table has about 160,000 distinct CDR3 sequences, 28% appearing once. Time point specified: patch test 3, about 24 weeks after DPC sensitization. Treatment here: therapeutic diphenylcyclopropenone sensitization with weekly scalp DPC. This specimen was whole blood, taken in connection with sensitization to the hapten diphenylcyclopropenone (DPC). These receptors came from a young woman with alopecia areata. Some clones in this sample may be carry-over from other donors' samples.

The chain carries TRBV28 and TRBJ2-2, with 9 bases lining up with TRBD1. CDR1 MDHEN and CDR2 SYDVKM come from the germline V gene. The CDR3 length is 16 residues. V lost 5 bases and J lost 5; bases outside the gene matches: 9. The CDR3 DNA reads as TGTGCCAGCAGTCCGCCGGGACAGGGCAAGACCGGGGAGCTGTTTTTT. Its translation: CASSPPGQGKTGELFF.

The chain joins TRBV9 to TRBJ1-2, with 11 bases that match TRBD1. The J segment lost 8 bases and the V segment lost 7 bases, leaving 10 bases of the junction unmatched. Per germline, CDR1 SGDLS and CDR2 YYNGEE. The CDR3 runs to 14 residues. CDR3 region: CASSPGQGAVGYTF. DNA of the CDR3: TGTGCCAGCTCACCCGGACAGGGGGCAGTCGGCTACACCTTC.

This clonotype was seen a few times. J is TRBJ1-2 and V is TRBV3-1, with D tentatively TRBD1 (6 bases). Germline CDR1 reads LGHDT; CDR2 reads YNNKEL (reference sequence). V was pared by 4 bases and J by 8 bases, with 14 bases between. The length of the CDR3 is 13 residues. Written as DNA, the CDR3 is TGTGCCAGCAGCCCTCTTGAGGGGGTCGGCTACACCTTC. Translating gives CASSPLEGVGYTF.

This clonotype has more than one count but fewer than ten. In DNA, the CDR3 is TGTGCCAGCAGTTACTTCCGCAGCCCACCCTACGAGCAGTACTTC. This gives the protein CASSYFRSPPYEQYF. The genes are TRBV6-6 and TRBJ2-7; no reliable D call. Trimming stripped 1 base from V and 2 bases from J, with 12 bases between. From germline, CDR1 is MNHNY and CDR2 SVGAGI (reference sequence). The CDR3 length is 15 residues.

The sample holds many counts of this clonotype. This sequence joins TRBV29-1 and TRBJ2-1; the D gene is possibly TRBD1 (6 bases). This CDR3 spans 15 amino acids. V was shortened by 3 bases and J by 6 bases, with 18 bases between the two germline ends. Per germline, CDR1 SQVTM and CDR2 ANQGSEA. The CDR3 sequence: CSVDRRQGSSNEQFF. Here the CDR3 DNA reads TGCAGCGTTGATAGGCGGCAGGGGTCTAGCAATGAGCAGTTCTTC.

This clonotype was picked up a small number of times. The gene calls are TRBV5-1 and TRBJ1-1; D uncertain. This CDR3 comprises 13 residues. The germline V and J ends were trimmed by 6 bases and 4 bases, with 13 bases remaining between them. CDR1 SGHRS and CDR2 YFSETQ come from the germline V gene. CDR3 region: CASKFLEVTEAFF. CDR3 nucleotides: TGCGCCAGCAAATTTCTGGAGGTCACTGAAGCTTTCTTT. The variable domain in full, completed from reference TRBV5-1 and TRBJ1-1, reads KAGVTQTPRYLIKTRGQQVTLSCSPISGHRSVSWYQQTPGQGLQFLFEYFSETQRNKGNFPGRFSGRQFSNSRSEMNVSTLELGDSALYLCASKFLEVTEAFFGQGTRLTVV.